The 8 T cell receptor beta chains listed next were all sequenced from one sample in a study of blood T cell repertoires in COVID-19 (dated by TCRdb to 2018 to 2021). The receptor library was made with the immunoSEQ multiplex PCR assay. Drawn from immuneACCESS, this table holds only the in-frame rearrangements with V and J called that TCRdb kept. Clones are partly lost; checked studies trace under half to an unresolved V gene and leave the rest unexplained. This sample comprises about 21,000 clones, around 89% of them detected only once. The ten largest clonotypes hold 5% to 7.5% of the sample. Sequencing was performed on peripheral blood. The receptor source for this set is a human donor in a cohort sampled during active COVID-19.

The chain joins TRBV28 to TRBJ1-5, with D uncertain. Deletions cut 10 bases from V and 4 bases from J, with 14 bases between. Germline assignment: CDR1 MDHEN and CDR2 SYDVKM. This CDR3 is built from 13 residues. The CDR3 DNA sequence: TGTGCCACTCAGTTTCGGGGAAATCAGCCCCAGCATTTT. Residues: CATQFRGNQPQHF.

V and J are TRBV4-1 and TRBJ1-2; the D is unclear. The CDR3 runs 15 residues. Trimming shortened V by 0 bases and J by 5 bases, and 13 bases separated the two germline ends. Germline CDR1 MGHRA, CDR2 YSYEKL. In DNA form, the CDR3 reads TGCGCCAGCAGCCAAGAAGAAGGCGGGTCGTATGGCTACACCTTC. Protein: CASSQEEGGSYGYTF.

The J gene is TRBJ2-5, the V gene TRBV15; TRBD2 might be the D (6 bases). The CDR3 covers 14 residues. V dropped 6 bases and J dropped 4 bases, with 15 bases sitting between them. In germline, CDR1 is LNHNV, CDR2 YYDKDF (reference sequence). The DNA for the CDR3 is TGTGCCACCAGAGAGGGCGGGGCTGGAGAGACCCAGTACTTC. Translated: CATREGGAGETQYF.

This clone was observed a single time. The CDR3 sequence: CASSISRGVEQYF. The CDR3 nucleotides are TGTGCCAGTAGTATATCCAGGGGCGTCGAGCAGTACTTC. The V call is TRBV19, the J call TRBJ2-7, with D possibly matching TRBD1 (6 bases). The CDR3 covers 13 residues. The germline gives CDR1 LNHDA, CDR2 SQIVND (reference sequence). The V and J ends lost 2 bases and 6 bases respectively, with 11 bases between them.

This chain connects TRBV6-1 to TRBJ2-1; D is undetermined. Germline V gene sequence: CDR1 MNHNS, CDR2 SASEGT. Trimming took off 1 base at V and 0 bases at J, with 4 bases between the two ends. This CDR3 is 14 amino acids long. The CDR3 DNA is TGTGCCAGCAGTGAAGACAGCTCCTACAATGAGCAGTTCTTC. Translation: CASSEDSSYNEQFF.

The V gene is TRBV5-1, the J gene TRBJ2-1; 7 nucleotides align to TRBD2. Germline V lookup: CDR1 SGHRS, CDR2 YFSETQ. Unmatched junction bases numbered 10, after V lost 5 bases and J lost 2 bases. The CDR3 loop spans 16 amino acids. This CDR3 reads CASRLRREVTYNEQFF. The CDR3 DNA reads TGCGCCAGCAGGCTAAGACGGGAGGTTACCTACAATGAGCAGTTCTTC. Filled out from reference TRBV5-1 and TRBJ2-1, the complete variable domain reads KAGVTQTPRYLIKTRGQQVTLSCSPISGHRSVSWYQQTPGQGLQFLFEYFSETQRNKGNFPGRFSGRQFSNSRSEMNVSTLELGDSALYLCASRLRREVTYNEQFFGPGTRLTVL.

The chain links TRBV2 to TRBJ2-3; D possibly corresponds to TRBD2 (7 bases). This CDR3 is built from 14 residues. Germline V gene lookup returns CDR1 SNHLY and CDR2 FYNNEI. V was clipped by 11 bases and J by 7 bases, with 22 bases between them. The CDR3 coding sequence is TGTGCCGGGGGGCTAGCGGACCGGGGGAATACGCAGTATTTT. This gives the protein CAGGLADRGNTQYF.

The genes are TRBV27 and TRBJ2-7; TRBD2 might be the D (6 bases). Trimming took 2 bases from V and 1 from J, leaving 9 bases between them. CDR3 length: 14 amino acids. Germline assignment: CDR1 MNHEY and CDR2 SMNVEV (reference sequence). Written as DNA, the CDR3 is TGTGCCAGCAGTTTAAGCGGGCCTTCCTACGAGCAGTACTTC. Amino acids: CASSLSGPSYEQYF.